These T cell receptor beta chains were read from a single sample in a study of blood T cell repertoires in COVID-19. The protocol was immunoSEQ multiplex PCR, while the TCRdb copy is restricted to in-frame clones and leaves out a portion. The sample yields about 14,000 clones, about 86% seen once. Sequencing input: peripheral blood. All receptors derive from a man aged 55 to 70 with acute or convalescent COVID-19. CDR3s include the opening cysteine and the closing phenylalanine or tryptophan. Fields, in order: J gene, V gene, clone size, D gene, CDR3 protein, CDR3 DNA. The D gene is left open where the match is weak. A row's size may be missing; if present it is once, few, many or a size class.

J gene: TRBJ1-1; V gene: TRBV9; clone size: .; D gene: TRBD1; CDR3 protein: CASSASRTGSNTEAFF; CDR3 DNA: TGTGCCAGCAGCGCGTCCCGGACAGGCTCAAACACTGAAGCTTTCTTT
J gene: TRBJ1-3; V gene: TRBV10-3; clone size: .; D gene: TRBD1; CDR3 protein: CAIRASTGTSGNTIYF; CDR3 DNA: TGTGCCATCAGAGCCTCGACAGGGACCTCTGGAAACACCATATATTTT
J gene: TRBJ1-2; V gene: TRBV2; clone size: .; D gene: TRBD1; CDR3 protein: CASSEVLRGRGYGYTF; CDR3 DNA: TGTGCCAGCAGTGAAGTGCTACGCGGCAGGGGGTATGGCTACACCTTC
J gene: TRBJ1-6; V gene: TRBV5-1; clone size: .; D gene: TRBD1; CDR3 protein: CASSAGQAAPLHF; CDR3 DNA: TGCGCCAGCAGCGCGGGACAGGCGGCACCCCTCCACTTT
J gene: TRBJ1-5; V gene: TRBV30; clone size: .; D gene: .; CDR3 protein: CAWSPSTRQPQHF; CDR3 DNA: TGTGCCTGGAGTCCGAGTACTCGGCAGCCCCAGCATTTT
J gene: TRBJ2-2; V gene: TRBV2; clone size: .; D gene: .; CDR3 protein: CASSVQGGSNTGELFF; CDR3 DNA: TGTGCCAGCAGTGTCCAAGGGGGTTCGAACACCGGGGAGCTGTTTTTT
J gene: TRBJ2-7; V gene: TRBV4-1; clone size: .; D gene: TRBD1; CDR3 protein: CASSQVGRTGGHSYEQYF; CDR3 DNA: TGCGCCAGCAGCCAAGTTGGGCGGACAGGGGGGCACTCCTACGAGCAGTACTTC
J gene: TRBJ2-5; V gene: TRBV18; clone size: .; D gene: TRBD2; CDR3 protein: CASSPQIPTSGQWETQYF; CDR3 DNA: TGTGCCAGCTCACCACAGATTCCTACTAGCGGGCAGTGGGAGACCCAGTACTTC
J gene: TRBJ2-3; V gene: TRBV5-1; clone size: .; D gene: TRBD2; CDR3 protein: CASSKGIGAGADTQYF; CDR3 DNA: TGCGCCAGCAGCAAGGGGATAGGGGCGGGAGCAGATACGCAGTATTTT
J gene: TRBJ1-3; V gene: TRBV7-2; clone size: .; D gene: .; CDR3 protein: CASSSRVFGNTIYF; CDR3 DNA: TGTGCCAGCAGCTCCAGGGTCTTCGGAAACACCATATATTTT
J gene: TRBJ2-3; V gene: TRBV19; clone size: .; D gene: .; CDR3 protein: CASSIATPLTDTQYF; CDR3 DNA: TGTGCCAGTAGTATAGCTACCCCGTTAACAGATACGCAGTATTTT
J gene: TRBJ1-4; V gene: TRBV7-2; clone size: once; D gene: TRBD1; CDR3 protein: CASSLTGAGEKLFF; CDR3 DNA: TGTGCCAGCAGCTTGACAGGGGCGGGTGAAAAACTGTTTTTT
J gene: TRBJ1-2; V gene: TRBV5-1; clone size: .; D gene: .; CDR3 protein: CASSLDGQTGYTF; CDR3 DNA: TGCGCCAGCAGCTTGGATGGACAGACGGGCTACACCTTC
J gene: TRBJ2-7; V gene: TRBV7-2; clone size: few; D gene: TRBD2; CDR3 protein: CASSLAGVGSYEQYF; CDR3 DNA: TGTGCCAGCAGCTTGGCGGGAGTGGGTTCCTACGAGCAGTACTTC
J gene: TRBJ1-5; V gene: TRBV6-1; clone size: .; D gene: TRBD1; CDR3 protein: CASSGQGAFSADQPQHF; CDR3 DNA: TGTGCCAGCAGTGGACAGGGGGCTTTCTCGGCCGATCAGCCCCAGCATTTT
J gene: TRBJ2-5; V gene: TRBV9; clone size: large; D gene: .; CDR3 protein: CASSVDGTPRETQYF; CDR3 DNA: TGTGCCAGCAGCGTAGACGGGACTCCAAGAGAGACCCAGTACTTC
J gene: TRBJ2-2; V gene: TRBV5-1; clone size: .; D gene: .; CDR3 protein: CASSLTPGGELFF; CDR3 DNA: TGCGCCAGCAGTTTGACCCCCGGCGGGGAGCTGTTTTTT
J gene: TRBJ2-1; V gene: TRBV7-2; clone size: .; D gene: TRBD2; CDR3 protein: CASSRRLAGEEQFF; CDR3 DNA: TGTGCCAGCAGCCGGCGACTAGCGGGGGAAGAGCAGTTCTTC